Listed below are T cell receptor beta chains from one sample, sequenced in a study of human T cells and chemical hapten exposure. From the RACE reads, TCRdb called clonotypes with MiXCR, one entry per CDR3 protein. The table lists about 380,000 distinct CDR3 sequences, about 4.8% of them singletons. This sample comprised whole blood, obtained in connection with sensitization to the hapten diphenylcyclopropenone (DPC). These receptor sequences come from a woman aged 50 to 60 with alopecia areata. Some clones in this sample may be carry-over from other donors' samples. Each CDR3 is given with its conserved first and last residue. A D gene is named only where the DNA matches it firmly. Some rows mark clone size as missing; the rest say once, few, many or name a class of expanded clone.

>TRBJ2-5|many|.|TRBV3-1
TGTGCCAGCAGCCAACCGGGACTCCCATCTGAGACCCAGTACTTC
CASSQPGLPSETQYF
>TRBJ1-6|many|.|TRBV2
TGTGCCAGCACCGGCAGGGTTGGTTCACCCCTCCACTTT
CASTGRVGSPLHF
>TRBJ1-1|few|TRBD1|TRBV7-9
TGTGCCAGCAGCCGCCCGACAGGGACCAACACTGAAGCTTTCTTT
CASSRPTGTNTEAFF
>TRBJ2-1|few|TRBD1|TRBV12-3/TRBV12-4
TGTGCCAGTGGTAGGGGGCACAATGAGCAGTTCTTC
CASGRGHNEQFF
>TRBJ1-1|many|.|TRBV5-1
TGCGCCAGCAGCTTGGTCGGGGCCCCGAACACTGAAGCTTTCTTT
CASSLVGAPNTEAFF
>TRBJ2-1|many|TRBD2|TRBV20-1
TGCAGTGCCGGACTAGCGGGAGGGCCGCGGAATGAGCAGTTCTTC
CSAGLAGGPRNEQFF
>TRBJ2-7|.|TRBD2|TRBV10-3
TGTGCCATCAGTGAGGTAGCTAGCGGGGGTGTCGGCAGCTACGAGCAGTACTTC
CAISEVASGGVGSYEQYF
>TRBJ1-4|many|.|TRBV7-2
TGTGCCAGCAGCTTTCAACCCTTTAATGAAAAACTGTTTTTT
CASSFQPFNEKLFF
>TRBJ2-5|few|TRBD2|TRBV12-3/TRBV12-4
TGTGCCAGCAACGTCGGGGGGAGTCGCGAGACCCAGTACTTC
CASNVGGSRETQYF
>TRBJ2-2|many|.|TRBV24-1
TGTGCCACCAGTGCGGGGAACACCGGGGAGCTGTTTTTT
CATSAGNTGELFF
>TRBJ2-2|many|.|TRBV6-6
TGTGCCAGCAGTTACTCGATCAAGGCAGGGGCTGGCACCGGGGAGCTGTTTTTT
CASSYSIKAGAGTGELFF
>TRBJ2-7|many|TRBD2|TRBV20-1
TGCAGTGCTCCAAGGACTAGCGCCTACGAGCAGTACTTC
CSAPRTSAYEQYF
>TRBJ1-2|many|TRBD1|TRBV7-9
TGTGCCAGCAGCTCCCCACCGGGACAGGGAGGCTATGGCTACACCTTC
CASSSPPGQGGYGYTF
>TRBJ1-1|many|.|TRBV9
TGTGCCAGCAGCGTAGCTCCCCAGGTGTTCACTGAAGCTTTCTTT
CASSVAPQVFTEAFF
>TRBJ2-2|.|TRBD1|TRBV20-1
TGCAGTGTCTCGGGACAGGGGGCGGCCGGGGAGCTGTTTTTT
CSVSGQGAAGELFF
>TRBJ1-2|many|TRBD1|TRBV20-1
TGCAGTGCTAGTTTGACAGGGAACTATGGCTACACCTTC
CSASLTGNYGYTF
>TRBJ2-2|few|.|TRBV10-3
TGTGCCATCAAAGGGGCCAGTCTTACCGGGGAGCTGTTTTTT
CAIKGASLTGELFF
>TRBJ1-2|.|.|TRBV7-2
TGTGCCAGCAGGGATGCAGGGGATGGCTACACCTTC
CASRDAGDGYTF
>TRBJ2-1|few|.|TRBV7-2
TGTGCCAGCAGCCGCCCGAGGCAGGGTAAAAGTAATGAGCAGTTCTTC
CASSRPRQGKSNEQFF
>TRBJ1-1|many|.|TRBV5-6
TGTGCCAGCAGTCCTACGGCCATGAACACTGAAGCTTTCTTT
CASSPTAMNTEAFF
>TRBJ1-1|many|.|TRBV12-3/TRBV12-4
TGTGCCAGCAGTTTAAAACAGACCACTGAAGCTTTCTTT
CASSLKQTTEAFF
>TRBJ2-7|many|.|TRBV11-1
TGTGCCAGCAGCTTAAACAGCCTCTACGAGCAGTACTTC
CASSLNSLYEQYF
>TRBJ2-6|many|.|TRBV12-3/TRBV12-4
TGTGCCAGCAGTTTCCCCCTCTCTGGGGCCAACGTCCTGACTTTC
CASSFPLSGANVLTF
>TRBJ1-1|.|.|TRBV5-1
TGCGCCAGCACCCTGAGGGGTTTCAGGGAGGAGAGCACTGAAGCTTTCTTT
CASTLRGFREESTEAFF
>TRBJ1-1|many|.|TRBV6-5
TGTGCCAGCAGTCCCGGGGGGCGTTCTTTTAGGGCTTTCTTT
CASSPGGRSFRAFF
>TRBJ2-3|many|TRBD1|TRBV5-6
TGTGCCAGCAGTCGACGACAGGGGGCACAAGATACGCAGTATTTT
CASSRRQGAQDTQYF
>TRBJ2-3|.|TRBD1|TRBV29-1
TGCAGCCAGTCAGAGACAGGGCTCACAGATACGCAGTATTTT
CSQSETGLTDTQYF
>TRBJ1-2|many|.|TRBV7-8
TGTGCCAGCAGCACGCGGACAAGACCATCCGGCTACACCTTC
CASSTRTRPSGYTF
>TRBJ2-1|few|TRBD1|TRBV29-1
TGCAGCGTCGGGGGGAGGCCGGGACAGGGGTACAATGAGCAGTTCTTC
CSVGGRPGQGYNEQFF
>TRBJ2-3|few|.|TRBV18
TGTGCCAGCTCACCACCCCACAGGGTGGATACGCAGTATTTT
CASSPPHRVDTQYF
>TRBJ2-3|many|.|TRBV7-2
TGTGCCAGCAGCTTAGGTGTCGGGGTCATCACAGATACGCAGTATTTT
CASSLGVGVITDTQYF
>TRBJ2-5|few|.|TRBV14
TGTGCCAGCAGCGTCCGGCTCTCCGAGACCCAGTACTTC
CASSVRLSETQYF
>TRBJ2-3|many|.|TRBV25-1
TGTGCCAGCAGTGAAGGGCTACAGGGGGGGCATACGCAGTATTTT
CASSEGLQGGHTQYF
>TRBJ1-5|many|.|TRBV7-8
TGTGCCAGCAGCTACCATGGGCGAAATCAGCCCCAGCATTTT
CASSYHGRNQPQHF
>TRBJ1-2|many|TRBD1|TRBV5-1
TGCGCCAGCAGCATGGACAGGATCTATGGCTACACCTTC
CASSMDRIYGYTF
>TRBJ2-2|many|.|TRBV3-1
TGTGCCAGCCGCCCCCTCAGAACCGGGGAGCTGTTTTTT
CASRPLRTGELFF
>TRBJ1-1|.|.|TRBV5-1
TGCGCCAGCAGCTTGGCCCGGGAGGGGACTGAAGCTTTCTTT
CASSLAREGTEAFF
>TRBJ1-5|few|.|TRBV12-3/TRBV12-4
TGTGCCAGCAGTCCATTAGAGACGGGAAGCAATCAGCCCCAGCATTTT
CASSPLETGSNQPQHF
>TRBJ1-1|.|.|TRBV20-1
TGCAGTGCTAGAGACCCCAGGGGTGGAGGTTACACTGAAGCTTTCTTT
CSARDPRGGGYTEAFF
>TRBJ2-3|many|TRBD1|TRBV5-1
TGCGCCAGCAGGGGACAGGACACAGATACGCAGTATTTT
CASRGQDTDTQYF
>TRBJ1-5|few|TRBD1|TRBV20-1
TGCAGTGCCGCCGGACAGGGTGGTCAGCCCCAGCATTTT
CSAAGQGGQPQHF
>TRBJ2-3|many|.|TRBV13
TGTGCCAGCAGCCCCACGAGCACGGCCACAGATACGCAGTATTTT
CASSPTSTATDTQYF
>TRBJ2-6|.|.|TRBV2
TGTGCCAGCACCCTTCAGGTAGAAGGGGCCAACGTCCTGACTTTC
CASTLQVEGANVLTF
>TRBJ1-4|few|TRBD1|TRBV7-6
TGTGCCAGCAGCCGTTTAGGGGGCGCGGGTAATGAAAAACTGTTTTTT
CASSRLGGAGNEKLFF
>TRBJ2-1|.|.|TRBV5-6
TGTGCCAGCAGCTATGGAAAGGGGAACAATGAGCAGTTCTTC
CASSYGKGNNEQFF
>TRBJ2-7|many|TRBD2|TRBV7-9
TGTGCCAGCAGCCCCGTCGCGGGAGCCGAGCAGTACTTC
CASSPVAGAEQYF
>TRBJ2-7|many|.|TRBV24-1
TGTGCCACCAGTGATCCCTATCCCCCGTACGAGCAGTACTTC
CATSDPYPPYEQYF
>TRBJ1-2|few|TRBD1|TRBV4-1
TGCGCCAGCAGCCAAGATGGGGCCACAGGGGGCTATGGCTACACCTTC
CASSQDGATGGYGYTF
>TRBJ2-3|many|.|TRBV6-6
TGTGCCAGCAGTTACTCGGCTAGCACAGATACGCAGTATTTT
CASSYSASTDTQYF
>TRBJ1-4|many|.|TRBV20-1
TGCAGTGCTAGAGTCACCGCAACTAATGAAAAACTGTTTTTT
CSARVTATNEKLFF
>TRBJ2-7|.|.|TRBV7-9
TGTGCCAGCAGCTCATGGCGACCGGGGGACGAGCAGTACTTC
CASSSWRPGDEQYF
>TRBJ1-1|few|.|TRBV5-1
TGCGCCAGCAGCGACGGGGTTGTTCGGGACACTGAAGCTTTCTTT
CASSDGVVRDTEAFF
>TRBJ2-4|many|.|TRBV20-1
TGCAGTGCTAGAGATCCTATGATCTTAGCCAAAAACATTCAGTACTTC
CSARDPMILAKNIQYF
>TRBJ1-4|.|TRBD1|TRBV6-6
TGTGCCAGCAGTTTTCGACAGGGACTTAATGAAAAACTGTTTTTT
CASSFRQGLNEKLFF
>TRBJ2-6|many|TRBD1|TRBV5-4
TGTGCCAGCAGCACAACCCACAGGGGAGTAGGTGCCAACGTCCTGACTTTC
CASSTTHRGVGANVLTF
>TRBJ1-1|many|.|TRBV6-2/TRBV6-3
TGTGCCAGCAGTTACTCCCTTGCAGGAGGCCAGGGCACTGAAGCTTTCTTT
CASSYSLAGGQGTEAFF
>TRBJ2-4|many|TRBD1|TRBV5-1
TGCGCCAGCAGCTTGGAGACAGGGGGTTTGAACATTCAGTACTTC
CASSLETGGLNIQYF